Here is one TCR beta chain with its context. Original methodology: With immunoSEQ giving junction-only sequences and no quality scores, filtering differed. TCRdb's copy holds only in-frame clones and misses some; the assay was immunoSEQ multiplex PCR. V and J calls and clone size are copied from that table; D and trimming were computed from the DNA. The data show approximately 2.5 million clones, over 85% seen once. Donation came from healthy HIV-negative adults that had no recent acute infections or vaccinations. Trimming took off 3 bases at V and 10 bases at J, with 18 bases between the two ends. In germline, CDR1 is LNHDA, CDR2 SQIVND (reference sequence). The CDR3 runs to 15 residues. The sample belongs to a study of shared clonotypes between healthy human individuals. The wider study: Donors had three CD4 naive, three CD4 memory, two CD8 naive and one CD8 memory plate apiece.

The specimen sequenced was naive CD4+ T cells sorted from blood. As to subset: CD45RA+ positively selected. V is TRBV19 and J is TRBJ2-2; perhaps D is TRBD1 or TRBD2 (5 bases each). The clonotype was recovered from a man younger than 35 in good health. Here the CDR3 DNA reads TGTGCCAGTAGTATGTCTCGCAGGGCGGGCGCGGAGCTGTTTTTT. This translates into CASSMSRRAGAELFF.